What follows is one TCR beta chain and its context. Its antigen is unknown. The authors built TCR beta libraries using iRepertoire HTBI primers and Arm-PCR of CDR3 regions. TCRdb reprocessed the multiplex PCR reads with MiXCR, giving one entry per CDR3 protein. The sample lists 500,000 to 800,000 distinct CDR3 sequences, 30% seen once, with roughly 41% in the top ten. This CDR3 has 12 residues. Per the germline V gene, CDR1 is GTSNPN and CDR2 is SVGIG (reference sequence). J was trimmed by 11 bases and V by 2 bases; bases with no gene match: 7. The sample originates from a study of regulatory T cells in long-lasting Graves disease. Study-wide results and limits: Fewer public clonotypes were shared by new patients (roughly 970) than by persistent patients (about 2,800).

Time point indicated: persistent/refractory GD, antithyroid drugs over 5 years with positive TRAb. Isolated PBMC RNA provided the starting material for the TCR library. From each patient, about 8.5 milliliters of peripheral blood was drawn and collected into an EDTA anticoagulant tube. The chain is built from TRBV30 and TRBJ2-7; 9 bases map to TRBD2. The source is a female donor with Graves disease. The sequencing used peripheral blood mononuclear cells (PBMCs), collected when the disease was refractory, from a patient treated with antithyroid drugs. The CDR3 reads CAWSPAERGEYF. CDR3 coding DNA: TGTGCCTGGAGTCCTGCTGAGCGGGGGGAGTACTTC.